The clone carrying this T cell receptor beta chain was counted many times. Its antigen is still unknown. TCRdb itself ran the 5' RACE reads through MiXCR, one entry per CDR3 protein. The table shows about 15,000 distinct CDR3 sequences, with under 3.5% occurring only once. This sample was included in a study of neurological immune-mediated disorders. Among the participants, healthy controls were blood bank volunteers in Maryland, USA. Each sorted-subset library came from fewer than 1.3 million CD4+ or CD8+ T cells. Germline values: CDR1 SEHNR, CDR2 FQNEAQ (reference sequence). The CDR3 runs 16 residues. Trimming took off 8 bases at V and 0 bases at J, with 17 bases between the two ends. The study's findings and limits: HTLV-1-associated myelopathy ranked highest for TCR clonal expansion and multiple sclerosis lowest, beneath healthy controls.

Sequencing was performed on CD8+ T cells from blood. This sequence was found in a woman in her 40s in good health. The chain links TRBV7-9 to TRBJ2-4; a weak D match, TRBD1 (5 bases). Written as DNA, the CDR3 is TGTGCCAGCGGGTCGGGTTCAGGGCAAGCCAAAAACATTCAGTACTTC. This gives the protein CASGSGSGQAKNIQYF.